The 13 T cell receptor beta chains below all came from one sample that was sequenced in a study of control samples from healthy donors and cancer patients. The table came from immunoSEQ multiplex PCR; TCRdb's copy has only in-frame clones and leaves some out. Of roughly 130,000 clones listed, more than 80% are singletons. The sample was blood. These receptors were obtained from a man between 18 and 29 years old in good health.

This rearrangement joins TRBV7-9 to TRBJ2-7; 8 nucleotides agree with TRBD1. The CDR3 runs to 17 residues. Looked up from germline, CDR1 is SEHNR and CDR2 is FQNEAQ (reference sequence). Trimming took 5 bases from V and 4 from J; bases not matched to a gene: 16. The CDR3 DNA is TGTGCCAGCAGCCCCCCCGAAAGGTCCAGGGGGCAATACGAGCAGTACTTC. Its translation: CASSPPERSRGQYEQYF.

The J gene is TRBJ2-1, the V gene TRBV19, with 9 bases lining up with TRBD2. Per germline, CDR1 LNHDA and CDR2 SQIVND (reference sequence). The CDR3 runs to 17 residues. V lost 4 bases and J lost 0; bases outside the gene matches: 7. The CDR3 DNA is TGTGCCAGTAGTAAACTAGCGGGCTTCAGCTCCTACAATGAGCAGTTCTTC. It encodes CASSKLAGFSSYNEQFF.

This clone showed up just once. The CDR3 DNA sequence: TGTGCCAGCAGCCGGGGGACAGGCGGAGAAATGGCTTTCTTT. The encoded protein is CASSRGTGGEMAFF. V and J are TRBV6-5 and TRBJ1-1; 8 positions match TRBD1. CDR3 length: 14 amino acids. The germline CDR1 and CDR2 sequences are MNHEY and SVGAGI. V was pared by 6 bases and J by 11 bases, with 14 bases of the junction left unmatched.

This chain links TRBV19 with TRBJ1-2; a possible D gene is TRBD1 (5 bases). Germline V gene sequence: CDR1 LNHDA, CDR2 SQIVND (reference sequence). The length of the CDR3 is 11 residues. The V gene lost 9 bases and the J gene lost 7 bases, with 12 bases spanning the gap. The chain's CDR3 is CASYRDGGYTF. The DNA for the CDR3 is TGTGCCAGCTATAGGGACGGTGGCTACACCTTC.

This chain joins TRBV2 and TRBJ2-7; D call uncertain. The CDR3 length is 12 residues. CDR1 is SNHLY, CDR2 FYNNEI, per germline. Trimming took 8 bases from V and 1 from J, leaving 9 bases between them. DNA of the CDR3: TGTGCCAGCGAAGAGAAATCCTACGAGCAGTACGTC. Translated: CASEEKSYEQYV.

Points on this clone: A read error may account for a junction end that differs from germline. This chain joins TRBV2 and TRBJ2-6; the D gene could be TRBD1 or TRBD2 (5 bases each). The length of the CDR3 is 18 residues. Per germline, CDR1 SNHLY and CDR2 FYNNEI. CDR3 region: CASSAGPSRPSGANALTF. CDR3 DNA sequence: TGTGCCAGCAGTGCGGGACCAAGCCGACCCTCTGGGGCCAACGCCCTGACTTTC.

Only one count was recorded for this clone. The rearrangement joins TRBV15 to TRBJ1-2; D unresolved. Germline assignment: CDR1 LNHNV and CDR2 YYDKDF (reference sequence). The CDR3 is 14 residues long. Trimming stripped 2 bases from V and 10 bases from J, with 17 bases between. The CDR3 sequence: CATSRQTGSLDYTF. CDR3 coding DNA: TGTGCCACCAGCAGACAAACCGGGTCCCTAGACTACACCTTC.

CDR3 in DNA: TGTGCCAGCAGTAGGACAGGGAAAACCTATGGCTACACCTTC. Its protein product is CASSRTGKTYGYTF. V is TRBV9 and J is TRBJ1-2; TRBD1 matches 8 bases. Germline V gene lookup returns CDR1 SGDLS and CDR2 YYNGEE. V lost 5 bases, J lost 4 bases, and 7 bases stayed unmatched. The CDR3 spans 14 residues.

The sample holds one count of this clone. The chain employs TRBV6-5 and TRBJ1-2; 9 bases line up with TRBD1. Trimming took 5 bases from V and 8 from J; bases not matched to a gene: 9. The CDR3 is made up of 14 amino acids. Germline V CDR1 and CDR2: MNHEY, SVGAGI. In DNA, the CDR3 is TGTGCCAGCAGTAACGGGGGGACAGGGAGAGGCTACACCTTC. This codes for CASSNGGTGRGYTF.

The chain links TRBV28 to TRBJ1-1; D is uncertain. The germline V gene encodes CDR1 MDHEN and CDR2 SYDVKM. The CDR3 has 14 amino acids. V dropped 3 bases and J dropped 4 bases, with 12 bases sitting between them. The CDR3 spells CASSLPPVGTEAFF. Written as DNA, the CDR3 is TGTGCCAGCAGTTTGCCCCCCGTAGGCACTGAAGCTTTCTTT.

The chain uses TRBV7-9 and TRBJ1-1; 9 bases match TRBD1. Germline V lookup: CDR1 SEHNR, CDR2 FQNEAQ (reference sequence). J was trimmed by 1 base and V by 5 bases; bases with no gene match: 5. The CDR3 contains 15 residues. The CDR3 nucleotides read TGTGCCAGCAGCACCCCACAGGGGGCGAACACTGAAGCTTTCTTT. It yields the protein CASSTPQGANTEAFF.

CDR3 bases: TGTGCCAGCAGTTACCGGGTCGGGAGCTCCTACAATGAGCAGTTCTTC. The encoded protein is CASSYRVGSSYNEQFF. The rearrangement links TRBV6-2 or TRBV6-3 to TRBJ2-1; D might be TRBD2 (6 bases). The CDR3 runs to 16 residues. Germline values: CDR1 MNHEY, CDR2 SVGEGT. Trimming shortened V by 2 bases and J by 0 bases, and 11 bases separated the two germline ends.

The V gene is TRBV14, the J gene TRBJ1-1; D remains unclear. CDR1 is SGHDN, CDR2 FVKESK, per germline. The CDR3 is 14 amino acids. V shed 3 bases and J shed 0 bases, with 8 bases lying between them. The CDR3 sequence: CASSQLGMNTEAFF. The CDR3 nucleotides are TGTGCCAGCAGCCAGTTAGGGATGAACACTGAAGCTTTCTTT.